The source of this T cell receptor (beta chain) is a study of OX40 agonist ivuxolimab in advanced cancers. Study as a whole: Ivuxolimab, an agonist antibody against OX40 (CD134), was given to patients.

TCRdb's table, derived via immunoSEQ multiplex PCR, lists solely in-frame clones and lacks some. The table has approximately 70,000 clones, about four fifths seen once. Points from the study as a whole: CD4+ and CD8+ T cells in blood underwent clonal expansion by week 6 at 0.1 to 3.0 mg/kg.

As concerns this clone: Its matching antigen is unknown.

The V gene end was trimmed by 6 bases and the J gene end by 0 bases; junction bases not matched to a gene: 1. Per germline, CDR1 MNHEY and CDR2 SVGAGI. CDR3 length: 14 amino acids. The source of this sequence is an adult with an advanced solid tumor such as melanoma, head and neck, liver or kidney cancer. Sequenced here: CD4+ or CD8+ T cells sorted from blood, sampled in a trial of the OX40 agonist ivuxolimab. This sequence joins TRBV6-5 and TRBJ2-3, with TRBD2 matching over 9 bases. In DNA form, the CDR3 reads TGTGCCAGCAGGCTAGCGGGAAGCACAGATACGCAGTATTTT. Residues: CASRLAGSTDTQYF.